The 22 T cell receptor beta chains below come from one sample, sequenced in a study of blood T cell dynamics during melanoma immunotherapy. Noted time point: week 3, after first cycle of checkpoint inhibitor. Measured with immunoSEQ multiplex PCR; TCRdb has only the in-frame clones, and not every one. Of 9,500 to 14,000 clones in the sample, about 92% were seen once. Sequenced here: blood, sampled from a patient treated with checkpoint blockade. These receptors were taken from a human donor with melanoma.

This clone came up once. The chain employs TRBV27 and TRBJ1-5, with D possibly matching TRBD1 (6 bases). Germline CDR1 is MNHEY and CDR2 is SMNVEV (reference sequence). CDR3 length equals 15 residues. Trimming took 7 bases from V and 2 from J, leaving 15 bases between them. The CDR3 bases are TGTGCCAGCAAACCCGGGACATCAGGCAATCAGCCCCAGCATTTT. It translates to CASKPGTSGNQPQHF.

This rearrangement joins TRBV6-4 to TRBJ2-1; TRBD1 agrees at 9 bases. This CDR3 contains 13 residues. After removal of 4 bases from V and 8 bases from J, the junction contained 3 bases not matched to a gene. Germline loops: CDR1 MRHNA, CDR2 SNTAGT. The CDR3 nucleotides read TGTGCCAGCAGTGTGGACAGGGGCGATGAGCAGTTCTTC. It encodes CASSVDRGDEQFF.

The V and J genes are TRBV5-1 and TRBJ2-3, with TRBD1 matching over 9 bases. V lost 9 bases to trimming and J lost 6 bases; unmatched junction nucleotides: 11. CDR1 is SGHRS, CDR2 YFSETQ, per germline. The CDR3 length is 14 residues. This CDR3 reads CATRQGEVGDTQYF. CDR3 in DNA: TGCGCCACCCGACAGGGGGAGGTTGGGGATACGCAGTATTTT.

This clone was recorded once. The gene calls are TRBV2 and TRBJ2-7; 8 positions agree with TRBD2. V lost 5 bases and J lost 6; bases outside the gene matches: 9. Germline values: CDR1 SNHLY, CDR2 FYNNEI. The length of the CDR3 is 14 residues. CDR3 sequence reads: CASSTPGAGGEQYF. Here the CDR3 DNA reads TGTGCCAGCAGTACACCAGGGGCGGGGGGCGAGCAGTACTTC.

This sequence joins TRBV13 and TRBJ2-7, with 8 bases aligning to TRBD2. Germline V gives CDR1 PRHDT, CDR2 FYEKMQ (reference sequence). Trimming at V came to 5 bases and at J to 5 bases, leaving 8 bases not matched to a gene. This CDR3 has 14 residues. CDR3 sequence reads: CASSLLRGGNEQYF. The CDR3 DNA sequence: TGTGCCAGCAGCCTCTTACGGGGGGGCAACGAGCAGTACTTC.

V is TRBV28 and J is TRBJ2-7, with 10 nucleotides matching TRBD2. The CDR3 totals 15 residues. V lost 5 bases and J lost 3; bases outside the gene matches: 7. Germline V gene lookup returns CDR1 MDHEN and CDR2 SYDVKM. CDR3 DNA: TGTGCCAGCAGTCCCCCTCTAGCGGGAGACTACGAGCAGTACTTC. Protein: CASSPPLAGDYEQYF.

The J gene is TRBJ2-7, the V gene TRBV4-1; perhaps TRBD1 as D (6 bases). The CDR3 consists of 14 residues. Trimming removed 4 bases from V and 6 bases from J, with 16 bases in between. CDR1 MGHRA and CDR2 YSYEKL come from the germline V gene. CDR3 DNA: TGCGCCAGCAGCCGGCGGACAGCAAGGGCCGAGCAGTACTTC. Protein product: CASSRRTARAEQYF.

This sequence joins TRBV5-1 and TRBJ1-4; D is possibly TRBD1 (6 bases). CDR1 and CDR2 from the germline V gene are SGHRS and YFSETQ. This CDR3 contains 15 residues. V lost 5 bases to trimming and J lost 5 bases, with 16 bases between them. The CDR3 sequence: CASSTQGPPNEKLFF. The CDR3 nucleotides are TGCGCCAGCAGTACCCAGGGGCCACCAAATGAAAAACTGTTTTTT.

The CDR3 protein is CASSKPRSRAKLFF. For the CDR3, the DNA is TGTGCCAGCAGCAAACCCCGGTCCCGCGCAAAACTGTTTTTT. This sequence joins TRBV21-1 and TRBJ1-4. TRBV21-1 is labeled a pseudogene. This CDR3 is 14 amino acids long.

V gene TRBV5-4 combines with J gene TRBJ2-2; 8 bases line up with TRBD1. The germline V gene has CDR1 SGHNT and CDR2 YYREEE (reference sequence). V lost 1 base to trimming and J lost 6 bases; unmatched junction nucleotides: 2. This CDR3 is built from 14 residues. CDR3 in amino acids: CASSLSDRAGELFF. CDR3 DNA: TGTGCCAGCAGCTTGTCGGACAGGGCCGGGGAGCTGTTTTTT.

This clone was found a few times. CDR3 DNA: TGCGCCAGCAGCTCGTGGACAGGGAGTACCGGGGAGCTGTTTTTT. Protein: CASSSWTGSTGELFF. The chain combines TRBV5-1 with TRBJ2-2; TRBD1 matches at 8 bases. V dropped 3 bases and J dropped 5; count of bases not matched to a gene: 6. This CDR3 comprises 15 residues. CDR1 and CDR2 from the germline V gene are SGHRS and YFSETQ.

V usage is TRBV5-4 and J usage is TRBJ2-2, with D tentatively TRBD1 (6 bases). V lost 6 bases and J lost 1, with 13 bases in between. This CDR3 has 15 amino acids. Germline V CDR1 and CDR2: SGHNT, YYREEE (reference sequence). The CDR3 protein is CASTPDSRNTGELFF. The CDR3 DNA is TGTGCCAGCACCCCGGACAGCCGGAACACCGGGGAGCTGTTTTTT. Full variable domain (remainder filled in from reference TRBV5-4 and TRBJ2-2): ETGVTQSPTHLIKTRGQQVTLRCSSQSGHNTVSWYQQALGQGPQFIFQYYREEENGRGNFPPRFSGLQFPNYSSELNVNALELDDSALYLCASTPDSRNTGELFFGEGSRLTVL.

CDR3 loop: CASSPSDGSGNTIYF. DNA of the CDR3: TGTGCCAGCAGCCCATCGGACGGCTCTGGAAACACCATATATTTT. V and J are TRBV2 and TRBJ1-3; D is ambiguous. The CDR3 length is 15 residues. Germline-derived CDR1 and CDR2 are SNHLY and FYNNEI. Trimming took off 6 bases at V and 0 bases at J, with 12 bases between the two ends. Variable domain in full (rest from reference TRBV2 and TRBJ1-3): EPEVTQTPSHQVTQMGQEVILRCVPISNHLYFYWYRQILGQKVEFLVSFYNNEISEKSEIFDDQFSVERPDGSNFTLKIRSTKLEDSAMYFCASSPSDGSGNTIYFGEGSWLTVV.

DNA for the CDR3: TGCGCCAGCAGTGAGTCGACGGGGGGGGACACTGAAGCTTTCTTT. This encodes CASSESTGGDTEAFF. The V call is TRBV10-1, the J call TRBJ1-1; TRBD1 is a possible D gene (5 bases). CDR1 is WNHNN and CDR2 is SYGVQD in the germline V gene (reference sequence). The CDR3 loop spans 15 amino acids. Trimming pared 0 bases from V and 3 bases from J, leaving 11 bases between.

The chain links TRBV5-1 to TRBJ2-3, with TRBD2 matching over 16 bases. There are 20 residues in the CDR3. Germline CDR1 reads SGHRS; CDR2 reads YFSETQ. Trimming removed 4 bases from V and 1 base from J; junction bases left unmatched: 12. The CDR3 DNA follows: TGCGCCAGCAGCCAGGGACTAGCGGGAGGGCCCCTTCGAGGCACAGATACGCAGTATTTT. Its translation is CASSQGLAGGPLRGTDTQYF.

The chain combines TRBV12-5 with TRBJ2-1, with D possibly being TRBD2 (5 bases). The V and J ends lost 7 bases and 8 bases respectively, with 24 bases between them. Germline-derived CDR1 and CDR2 are LGHNT and FRNRAP. The CDR3 loop spans 16 amino acids. The CDR3 reads CASATGVGAPEDEQFF. Written as DNA, the CDR3 is TGTGCTAGTGCCACCGGGGTGGGAGCACCTGAGGATGAGCAGTTCTTC.

Remarks on this clone: Within the sample, other DNA sequences also encode this same CDR3. DNA of the CDR3: TGCGCCAGCACCGGGAGGGGGTCCACCGGGGAGCTGTTTTTT. It encodes CASTGRGSTGELFF. The chain is built from TRBV5-1 and TRBJ2-2; TRBD2 agrees at 8 bases. J was trimmed by 4 bases and V by 6 bases; bases with no gene match: 5. The CDR3 is made up of 14 amino acids. Germline CDR1 SGHRS, CDR2 YFSETQ.

This chain connects TRBV19 to TRBJ1-1, with 7 bases lining up with TRBD1. The J segment lost 3 bases and the V segment lost 6 bases, leaving 7 bases of the junction unmatched. CDR1 is LNHDA and CDR2 is SQIVND in the germline V gene (reference sequence). CDR3 length: 14 residues. CDR3 sequence reads: CASSNRGGDTEAFF. The DNA for the CDR3 is TGTGCCAGTAGCAACAGGGGCGGGGACACTGAAGCTTTCTTT.

V is TRBV5-8 and J is TRBJ1-2; D might be TRBD1 (6 bases). There are 12 residues in the CDR3. The V and J ends lost 3 bases and 8 bases respectively, with 11 bases between them. CDR1 and CDR2 (germline): SGHTS, YDEGEE. The CDR3 DNA follows: TGTGCCAGCAGCTCCGGGACACCGGGCTACACCTTC. Protein sequence: CASSSGTPGYTF.

This chain uses TRBV7-2 with TRBJ2-3; 8 bases map to TRBD2. The V gene's germline CDR1 is SGHTA and CDR2 FQGNSA. The CDR3 is 15 amino acids. The junction had 3 bases not matched to a gene; V was cut back by 2 bases and J by 2 bases. The CDR3 bases are TGTGCCAGCAGCTTAAGGCGGGAGGACACAGATACGCAGTATTTT. It codes for CASSLRREDTDTQYF.

The chain couples TRBV9 to TRBJ2-1; 9 bases fit TRBD2. The germline gives CDR1 SGDLS, CDR2 YYNGEE. This CDR3 contains 16 residues. The trim removed 0 bases at V and 4 bases at J, leaving 5 bases unmatched. CDR3 protein: CASSVGSAGGYNEQFF. In DNA, the CDR3 is TGTGCCAGCAGCGTAGGGTCGGCGGGAGGGTACAATGAGCAGTTCTTC.

J is TRBJ2-2 and V is TRBV14; the match to TRBD1 covers 9 bases. Germline CDR1 is SGHDN and CDR2 is FVKESK. V dropped 8 bases and J dropped 0; count of bases not matched to a gene: 16. This CDR3 contains 19 residues. CDR3 residues: CASPTSDRGPPTNTGELFF. In DNA form, the CDR3 reads TGTGCCAGCCCTACCTCGGACAGGGGACCACCAACGAACACCGGGGAGCTGTTTTTT.